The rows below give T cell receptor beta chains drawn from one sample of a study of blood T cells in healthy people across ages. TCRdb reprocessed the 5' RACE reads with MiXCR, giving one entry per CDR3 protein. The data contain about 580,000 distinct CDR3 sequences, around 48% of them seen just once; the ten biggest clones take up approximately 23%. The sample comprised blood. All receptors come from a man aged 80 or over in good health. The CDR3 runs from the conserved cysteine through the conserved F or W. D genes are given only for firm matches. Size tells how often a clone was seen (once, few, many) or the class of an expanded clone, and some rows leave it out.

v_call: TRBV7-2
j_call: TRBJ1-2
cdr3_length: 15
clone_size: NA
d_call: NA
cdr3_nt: TGTGCCAGCAGCTTAGGACTTCTTTCTGCTAATGGCTACACCTTC
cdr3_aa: CASSLGLLSANGYTF

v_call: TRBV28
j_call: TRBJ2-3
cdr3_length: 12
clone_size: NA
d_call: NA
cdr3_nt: TGTGCCAGCATTGACGGGGTAAATACGCAGTATTTT
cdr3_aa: CASIDGVNTQYF

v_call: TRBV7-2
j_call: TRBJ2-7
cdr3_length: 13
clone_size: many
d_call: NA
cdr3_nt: TGCGCCAGCAGCTTGGAGGGCGGCTACGAGCAGTACTTC
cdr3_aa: CASSLEGGYEQYF

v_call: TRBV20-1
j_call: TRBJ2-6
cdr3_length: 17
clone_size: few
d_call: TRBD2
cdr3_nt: TGCAGTGCTAGTACTAGCGCCACCGTATCTGGGGCCAACGTCCTGACTTTC
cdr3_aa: CSASTSATVSGANVLTF

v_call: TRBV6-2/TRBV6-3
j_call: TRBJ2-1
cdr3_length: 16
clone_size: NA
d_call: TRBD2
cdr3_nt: TGTGCCAGCAGTCGTGGTGGACTAGCGGGAGGCAATGAGCAGTTCTTC
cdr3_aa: CASSRGGLAGGNEQFF

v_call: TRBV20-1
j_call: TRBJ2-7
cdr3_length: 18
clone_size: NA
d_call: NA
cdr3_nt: TGCAGTGCCCCCGGGTCTAGGGTGCAGGGTGATTGGACCTACGAGCAGTACTTC
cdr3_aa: CSAPGSRVQGDWTYEQYF

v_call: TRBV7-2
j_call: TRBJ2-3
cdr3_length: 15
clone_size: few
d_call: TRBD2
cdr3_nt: TGTGCCAGCAGCCCCGAGCGGGAGGGCCCCGATACGCAGTATTTT
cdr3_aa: CASSPEREGPDTQYF

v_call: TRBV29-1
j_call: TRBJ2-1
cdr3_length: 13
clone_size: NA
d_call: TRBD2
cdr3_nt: TGCAGCGCCGGGACTAGCGGGAACGATGAGCAGTTCTTC
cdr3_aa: CSAGTSGNDEQFF

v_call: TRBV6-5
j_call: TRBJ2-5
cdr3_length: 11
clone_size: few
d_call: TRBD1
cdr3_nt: TGTGCCAGCAGTGACAGGGGGACCCAGTACTTC
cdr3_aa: CASSDRGTQYF

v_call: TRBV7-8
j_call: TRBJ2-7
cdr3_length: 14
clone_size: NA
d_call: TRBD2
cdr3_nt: TGTGCCTGCAGCGTTAGCGGGAGGGCCAGCGAGCAGTACTTC
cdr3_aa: CACSVSGRASEQYF

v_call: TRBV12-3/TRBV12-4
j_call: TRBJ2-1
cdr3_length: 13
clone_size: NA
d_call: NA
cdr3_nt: TGTGCCAGCAGTTTGCGGGGACACAATGAGCAGTTCTTC
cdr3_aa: CASSLRGHNEQFF

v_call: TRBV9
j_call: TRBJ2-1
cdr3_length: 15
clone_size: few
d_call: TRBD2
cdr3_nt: TGTGCCAGCAGCCTAGCGGGACTTAGAGAGGAGACCCAGTTCTTC
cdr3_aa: CASSLAGLREETQFF

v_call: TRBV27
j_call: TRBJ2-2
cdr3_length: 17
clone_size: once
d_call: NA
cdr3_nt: TGTGCCAGCAGTTCCCCCGGGGGCCCGGCTTATACCGGGGAGCTGTTTTTT
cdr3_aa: CASSSPGGPAYTGELFF

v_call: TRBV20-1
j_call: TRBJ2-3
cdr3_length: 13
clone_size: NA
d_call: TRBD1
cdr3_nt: TGCAGAAAGGGGGGGACAGGGACAGGTACGCAGTATTTT
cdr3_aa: CRKGGTGTGTQYF

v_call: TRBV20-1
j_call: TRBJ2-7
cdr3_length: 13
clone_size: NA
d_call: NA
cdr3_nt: TGCAGTGCTCGGCTCCCCCAGTCCTACGAGCAGTACTTC
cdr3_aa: CSARLPQSYEQYF

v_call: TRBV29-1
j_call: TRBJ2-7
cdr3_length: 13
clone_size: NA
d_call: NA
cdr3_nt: TGCAGCGCCCAGACAGAGAGCTCCTACGAGCAGTACTTC
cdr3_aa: CSAQTESSYEQYF

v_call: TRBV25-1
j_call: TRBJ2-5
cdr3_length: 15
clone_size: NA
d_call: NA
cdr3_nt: TGTGCCAGCAGCATAAGCGGGCGGGACCAAGAGACCCAGTACTTC
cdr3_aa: CASSISGRDQETQYF

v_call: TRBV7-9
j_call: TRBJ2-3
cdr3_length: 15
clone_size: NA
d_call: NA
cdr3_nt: TGTGCCAGCAGCTGCGCGGGAATCAGCACAGATACGCAGTATTTT
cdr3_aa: CASSCAGISTDTQYF

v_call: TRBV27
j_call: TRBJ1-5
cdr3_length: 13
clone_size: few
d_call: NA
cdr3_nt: TGTGCCAGCAGTTGGACAGGCAATCAGCCCCAGCATTTT
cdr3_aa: CASSWTGNQPQHF

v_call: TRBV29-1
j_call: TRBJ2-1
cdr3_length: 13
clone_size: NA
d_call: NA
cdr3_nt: TGCAGCGGGCGGGCGCGAGACTACAATGAGCAGTTCTTC
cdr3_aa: CSGRARDYNEQFF

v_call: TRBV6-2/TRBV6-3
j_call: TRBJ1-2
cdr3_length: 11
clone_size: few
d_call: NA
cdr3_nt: TGTGCCAGTAGAGACAGCTATGGCTACACCTTC
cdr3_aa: CASRDSYGYTF

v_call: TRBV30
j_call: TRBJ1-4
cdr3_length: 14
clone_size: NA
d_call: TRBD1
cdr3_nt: TGTGCCTGGAACAGGGGGACAACTAATGAAAAACTGTTTTTT
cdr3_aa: CAWNRGTTNEKLFF

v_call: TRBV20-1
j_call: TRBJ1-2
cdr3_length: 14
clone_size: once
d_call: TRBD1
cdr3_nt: TGCAGTGCTAGACGGGGGGACAGTATCTATGGCTACACCTTC
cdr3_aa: CSARRGDSIYGYTF

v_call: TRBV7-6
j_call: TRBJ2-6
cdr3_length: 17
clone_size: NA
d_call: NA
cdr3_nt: TGTGCCGGCAGCCCCGGAGGGGGTAGATCTGGGGCCAACGTCCTGACTTTC
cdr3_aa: CAGSPGGGRSGANVLTF

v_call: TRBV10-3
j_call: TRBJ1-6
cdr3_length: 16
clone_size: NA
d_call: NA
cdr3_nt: TGTGCCATCAGTGGACTCCCTGGCACGGAAAATTCACCCCTCCACTTT
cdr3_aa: CAISGLPGTENSPLHF

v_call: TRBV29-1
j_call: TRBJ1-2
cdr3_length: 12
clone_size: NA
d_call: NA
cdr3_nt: TGCAGCGTTGCGCAGGGATATTATGGCTACACCTTC
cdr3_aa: CSVAQGYYGYTF

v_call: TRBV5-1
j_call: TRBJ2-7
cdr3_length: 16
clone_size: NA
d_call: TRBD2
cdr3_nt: TGCGCCAGCAGCCTTAAAGGACTAGCGGGACCTCGGGAGCAGTACTTC
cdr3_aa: CASSLKGLAGPREQYF

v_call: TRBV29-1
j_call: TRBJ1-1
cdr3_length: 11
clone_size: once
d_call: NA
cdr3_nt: TGCAGCACGGGTTCCAACACTGAAGCTTTCTTT
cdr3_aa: CSTGSNTEAFF

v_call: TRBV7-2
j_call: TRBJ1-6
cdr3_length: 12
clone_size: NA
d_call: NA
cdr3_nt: TGTGCCAGCAGCGCAACAAATTCACCCCTCCACTTT
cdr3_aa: CASSATNSPLHF

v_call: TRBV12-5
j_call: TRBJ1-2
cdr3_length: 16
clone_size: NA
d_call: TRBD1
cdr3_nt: TGTGCTAGTGGTTTGCCCCCGGGGGACAGGGAGAATGGCTACACCTTC
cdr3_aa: CASGLPPGDRENGYTF

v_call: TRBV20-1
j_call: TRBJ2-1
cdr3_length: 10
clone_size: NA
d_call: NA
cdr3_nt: TGCAGTGCCGAGATGAGTGAGCAGTTCTTC
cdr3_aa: CSAEMSEQFF

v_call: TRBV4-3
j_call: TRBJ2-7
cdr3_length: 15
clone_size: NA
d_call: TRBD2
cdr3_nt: TGCGCCAGCAGCCCCGGACTAGCCCTCTACAATGAGCAGTACTTC
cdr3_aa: CASSPGLALYNEQYF

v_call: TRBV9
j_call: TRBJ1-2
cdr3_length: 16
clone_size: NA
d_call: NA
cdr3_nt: TGTGCCAGCAGCGTCCGGAGGGAAGGGTACTCGCATGGCTACACCTTC
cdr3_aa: CASSVRREGYSHGYTF

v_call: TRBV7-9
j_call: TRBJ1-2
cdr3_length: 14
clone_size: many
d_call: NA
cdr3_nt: TGTGCCAGCAGCCCCCGGGACCGTCTATATGGCTACACCTTC
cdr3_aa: CASSPRDRLYGYTF

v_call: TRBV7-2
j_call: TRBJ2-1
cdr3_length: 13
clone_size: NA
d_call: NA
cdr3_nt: TGTGCCAGCAGCTCAGCCGGGGCCGACGGCTTGTTCTTC
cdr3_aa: CASSSAGADGLFF

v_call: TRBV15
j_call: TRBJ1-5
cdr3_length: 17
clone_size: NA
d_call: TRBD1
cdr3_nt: TGCGCCACCAGCGGCCGGGACAGGGCTTATAGCAATCAGCCCCAGCATTTT
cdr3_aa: CATSGRDRAYSNQPQHF

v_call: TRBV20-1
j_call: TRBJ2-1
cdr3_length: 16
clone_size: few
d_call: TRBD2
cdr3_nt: TGCAGTGCTCTTTCCGGGACTAGCGGGGGCCACAATGAGCAGTTCTTC
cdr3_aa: CSALSGTSGGHNEQFF

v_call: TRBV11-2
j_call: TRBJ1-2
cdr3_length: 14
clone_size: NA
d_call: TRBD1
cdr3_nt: TGTGCCAGCAGCAACGCACCGACAGGGTTCGGCTACACCTTC
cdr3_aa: CASSNAPTGFGYTF

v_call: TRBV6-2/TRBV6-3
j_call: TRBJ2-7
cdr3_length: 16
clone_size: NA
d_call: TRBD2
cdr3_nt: TGTGCCAGCAGTTATGGCGGCGGGGGGGCCTTGTACGAGCAGTACTTC
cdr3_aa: CASSYGGGGALYEQYF

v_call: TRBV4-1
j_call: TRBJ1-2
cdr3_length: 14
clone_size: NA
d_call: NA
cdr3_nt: TGCGCCAGCAGCCAAGATCAAGGGGACTATGGCTACACCTTC
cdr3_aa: CASSQDQGDYGYTF

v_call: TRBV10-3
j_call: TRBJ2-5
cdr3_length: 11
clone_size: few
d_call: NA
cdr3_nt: TGTGCCATCAAGGACCAAGAGACCCAGTACTTC
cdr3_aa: CAIKDQETQYF

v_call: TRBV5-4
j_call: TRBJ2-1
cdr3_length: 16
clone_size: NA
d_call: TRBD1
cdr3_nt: TGTGCCTGCAGCTCAACCCCCGGGACAGTAGACAATGAGCAGTTCTTC
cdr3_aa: CACSSTPGTVDNEQFF

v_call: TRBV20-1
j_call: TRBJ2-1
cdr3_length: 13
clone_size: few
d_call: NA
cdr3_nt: TGCAGTGCTGGAGCCAACGGAGGGAATGAGCAGTTCTTC
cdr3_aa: CSAGANGGNEQFF

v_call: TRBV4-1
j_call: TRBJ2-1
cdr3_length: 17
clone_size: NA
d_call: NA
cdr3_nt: TGCGCCAGCAGCCAAGACTCGCTAGACTACTTCTACAATGAGCAGTTCTTC
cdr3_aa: CASSQDSLDYFYNEQFF

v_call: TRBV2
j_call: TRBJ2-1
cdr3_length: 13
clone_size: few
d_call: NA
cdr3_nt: TGTGCCAGCAGTGCTCTAGCTTACAATGAGCAGTTCTTC
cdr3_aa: CASSALAYNEQFF

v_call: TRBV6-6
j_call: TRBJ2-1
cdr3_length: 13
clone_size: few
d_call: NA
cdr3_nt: TGTGCCAGCAGTGACATACAGGCTGGTGAGCAGTTCTTC
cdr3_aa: CASSDIQAGEQFF

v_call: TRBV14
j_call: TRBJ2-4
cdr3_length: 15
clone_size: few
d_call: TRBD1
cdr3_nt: TGTGCCAGCAGCCATCCGACAGGGGGCTTGAACATTCAGTACTTC
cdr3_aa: CASSHPTGGLNIQYF

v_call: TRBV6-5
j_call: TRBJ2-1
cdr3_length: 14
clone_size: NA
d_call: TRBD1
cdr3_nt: TGTGCCAGCAGTTCTGGGGACAGCTACAATGAGCAGTTCTTC
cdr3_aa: CASSSGDSYNEQFF

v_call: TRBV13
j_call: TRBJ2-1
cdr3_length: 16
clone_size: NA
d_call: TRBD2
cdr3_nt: TGTGCCAGCAGCTTAGATCGCGGGGGGCTTGGTAATGAGCAGTTCTTC
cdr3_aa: CASSLDRGGLGNEQFF

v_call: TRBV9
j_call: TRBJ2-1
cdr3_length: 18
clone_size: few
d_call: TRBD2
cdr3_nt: TGTGCCAGCAGCGCCTCGACTAGCGGGGGAACGCTTTACAATGAGCAGTTCTTC
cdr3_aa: CASSASTSGGTLYNEQFF

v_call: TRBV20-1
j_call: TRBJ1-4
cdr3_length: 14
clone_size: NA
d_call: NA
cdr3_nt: TGCAGTGCCCTTGGCGGGTCGACTAATGAAAAACTGTTTTTT
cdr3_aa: CSALGGSTNEKLFF

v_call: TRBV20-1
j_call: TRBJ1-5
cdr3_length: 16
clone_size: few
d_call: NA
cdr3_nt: TGCAGTGCTAGAGATATGGGACCCAATAGCAATCAGCCCCAGCATTTT
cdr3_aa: CSARDMGPNSNQPQHF

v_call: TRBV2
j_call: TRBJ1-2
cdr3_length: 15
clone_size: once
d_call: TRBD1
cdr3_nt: TGTGCCAGCAGTGAGGGACAGAACGTTAACTATGGCCACACCTTC
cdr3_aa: CASSEGQNVNYGHTF

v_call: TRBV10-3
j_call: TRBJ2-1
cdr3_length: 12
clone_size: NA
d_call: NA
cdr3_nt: TGTGCCATCAGTAGGCAGTTCTACGAGCAGTTCTTC
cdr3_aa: CAISRQFYEQFF

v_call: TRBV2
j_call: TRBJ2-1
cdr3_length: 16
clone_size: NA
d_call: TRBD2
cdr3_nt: TGTGCCAGCAGCCTTGGGACTAGCGGGAGGAGGAATGAGCAGTTCTTC
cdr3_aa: CASSLGTSGRRNEQFF

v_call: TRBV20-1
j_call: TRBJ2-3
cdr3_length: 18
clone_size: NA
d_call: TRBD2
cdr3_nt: TGCAGTGCTACCTCCCTACTACTAGCGGGTTCTAGCACAGATACGCAGTATTTT
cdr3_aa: CSATSLLLAGSSTDTQYF

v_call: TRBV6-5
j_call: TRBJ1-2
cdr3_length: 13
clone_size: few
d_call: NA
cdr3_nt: TGTGCCAGCAGTTACTCAACAGCTTGGGGCTACACCTTC
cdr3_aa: CASSYSTAWGYTF

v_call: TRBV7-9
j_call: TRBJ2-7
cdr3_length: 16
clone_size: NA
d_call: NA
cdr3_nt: TGTGCCAGCAGACCACAAGGGGCCCTAGCGATCCACGAGCAGTACTTC
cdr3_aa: CASRPQGALAIHEQYF

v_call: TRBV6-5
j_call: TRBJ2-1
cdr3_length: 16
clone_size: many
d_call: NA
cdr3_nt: TGTGCCAGCAGTGCATGGGGCCGTGGGCAGTACAATGAGCAGTTCTTC
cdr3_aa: CASSAWGRGQYNEQFF

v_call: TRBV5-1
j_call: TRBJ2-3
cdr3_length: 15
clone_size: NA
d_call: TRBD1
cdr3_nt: TGCGCCAGCAGCTTGGCAGGGGGCCCCTGGGATACGCAGTATTTT
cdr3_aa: CASSLAGGPWDTQYF